The 15 T cell receptor beta chains given below trace back to one sample, sequenced in a study of cytomegalovirus exposure and HLA in healthy donors. Sequencing was performed with immunoSEQ multiplex PCR; in TCRdb, only in-frame clones are kept and a portion is missing. The sample records about 160,000 clones, nearly 90% being singletons. Material: PBMCs. The receptors were gathered from a woman under 30 in good health and CMV-seropositive.

V usage is TRBV15 and J usage is TRBJ1-5; 8 bases agree with TRBD1. V was pared by 3 bases and J by 7 bases, with 11 bases of the junction left unmatched. Germline CDR1 reads LNHNV; CDR2 reads YYDKDF (reference sequence). The CDR3 has 16 amino acids. DNA of the CDR3: TGTGCCACCAGCAGGACGCCGGGACAGGAACAACAGCCCCAGCATTTT. It yields the protein CATSRTPGQEQQPQHF.

The rearrangement links TRBV25-1 to TRBJ2-5; TRBD2 is a possible D gene (5 bases). V lost 1 base and J lost 5, with 5 bases in between. Germline V gene lookup returns CDR1 MGHDK and CDR2 SYGVNS. The CDR3 extends over 12 amino acids. CDR3 coding DNA: TGTGCCAGCAGTGAATGGAGGGAGACCCAGTACTTC. This sequence encodes CASSEWRETQYF.

This chain uses TRBV27 with TRBJ1-1, with D unresolved. CDR1 is MNHEY, CDR2 SMNVEV, per germline (reference sequence). Trimming stripped 1 base from V and 1 base from J, with 7 bases between. The CDR3 length is 14 residues. The CDR3 sequence: CASSLFGGNTEAFF. The CDR3 bases are TGTGCCAGCAGTTTATTCGGTGGGAACACTGAAGCTTTCTTT.

This chain uses TRBV11-3 with TRBJ2-5; 15 nucleotides match TRBD2. Unmatched junction bases numbered 10, after V lost 5 bases and J lost 3 bases. The CDR3 contains 18 residues. Looked up from germline, CDR1 is SGHNT and CDR2 is YENEEA. In nucleotides, the CDR3 is TGTGCCAGCAGCCCCAGTCCCCGGACTAGCGGGAGGGAAGAGACCCAGTACTTC. It encodes CASSPSPRTSGREETQYF.

J is TRBJ1-5 and V is TRBV2; D remains unclear. The ends were cut back, 6 bases at V and 1 base at J, with 19 bases in the middle. The CDR3 is made up of 17 amino acids. The V gene's germline CDR1 is SNHLY and CDR2 FYNNEI. The CDR3 coding sequence is TGTGCCAGCAGCCCGAATAGGAGACGGGAGAGCAATCAGCCCCAGCATTTT. Its protein is CASSPNRRRESNQPQHF.

V usage is TRBV9 and J usage is TRBJ2-4, with 7 nucleotides matching TRBD1. The CDR3 runs 14 residues. The trim removed 4 bases at V and 4 bases at J, leaving 5 bases unmatched. CDR1 and CDR2 (germline): SGDLS, YYNGEE. CDR3 sequence (DNA): TGTGCCAGCAGCCCCAGGACAGGAAAAAACATTCAGTACTTC. It encodes CASSPRTGKNIQYF.

CDR3 region: CATQLQGRTGELFF. CDR3 nucleotides: TGTGCCACACAACTACAGGGGAGGACCGGGGAGCTGTTTTTT. The chain recombines TRBV7-2 with TRBJ2-2; the D gene is possibly TRBD1 (7 bases). Germline lookup yields CDR1 SGHTA and CDR2 FQGNSA. V lost 10 bases and J lost 5, with 17 bases in between. CDR3 length: 14 residues.

The CDR3 here is CASLMAGARYNEQFF. The CDR3 DNA reads TGTGCCAGCCTAATGGCGGGAGCTCGCTACAATGAGCAGTTCTTC. The rearrangement uses TRBV28 and TRBJ2-1; TRBD2 agrees at 7 bases. Germline lookup yields CDR1 MDHEN and CDR2 SYDVKM. Losses at the gene ends were 8 bases for V and 3 bases for J; bases not matched to a gene: 10. The CDR3 contains 15 residues.

The chain carries TRBV4-3 and TRBJ2-2, with D possibly matching TRBD1 (6 bases). Between the trimmed V and J ends, which lost 0 bases and 5 bases, there was a span of 10 bases. The V gene's germline CDR1 is LGHNA and CDR2 YSLEER. This CDR3 contains 15 residues. In DNA, the CDR3 is TGCGCCAGCAGCCAAGACAGGGGCTATACCGGGGAGCTGTTTTTT. Its translation is CASSQDRGYTGELFF.

The chain uses TRBV5-1 and TRBJ2-3, with D possibly matching TRBD1 (6 bases). V dropped 0 bases and J dropped 2 bases, with 10 bases sitting between them. The germline gives CDR1 SGHRS, CDR2 YFSETQ. CDR3 size: 15 residues. CDR3 sequence (DNA): TGCGCCAGCAGCTTGGCTGCAGGGGCCACAGATACGCAGTATTTT. The encoded protein is CASSLAAGATDTQYF.

The rearrangement links TRBV2 to TRBJ2-2, with D perhaps matching TRBD1 (6 bases). Germline CDR1 SNHLY, CDR2 FYNNEI. The length of the CDR3 is 15 residues. V was pared by 1 base and J by 4 bases, with 10 bases between. The CDR3 loop reads CASSEDRASTGELFF. CDR3 DNA sequence: TGTGCCAGCAGTGAAGACAGGGCCAGCACCGGGGAGCTGTTTTTT.

The chain uses TRBV19 and TRBJ1-3; D unresolved. V lost 0 bases and J 0 bases, leaving 12 bases between the germline ends. This CDR3 comprises 17 residues. Germline V gene data show CDR1 as LNHDA and CDR2 as SQIVND (reference sequence). For the CDR3, the DNA is TGTGCCAGTAGTATAGATTTCGTGTGGAGCTCTGGAAACACCATATATTTT. This sequence encodes CASSIDFVWSSGNTIYF.

This clone was detected a few times. V gene TRBV2 combines with J gene TRBJ2-7; 8 bases line up with TRBD2. CDR1 SNHLY and CDR2 FYNNEI come from the germline V gene. The CDR3 covers 13 residues. V was clipped by 5 bases and J by 5 bases; unmatched bases: 5. The CDR3 sequence: CASSFSGSDEQYF. DNA of the CDR3: TGTGCCAGCAGTTTCAGCGGGAGCGACGAGCAGTACTTC. The whole variable domain, remainder taken from reference TRBV2 and TRBJ2-7, is EPEVTQTPSHQVTQMGQEVILRCVPISNHLYFYWYRQILGQKVEFLVSFYNNEISEKSEIFDDQFSVERPDGSNFTLKIRSTKLEDSAMYFCASSFSGSDEQYFGPGTRLTVT.

This clone was observed a few times. The rearrangement uses TRBV27 and TRBJ2-7, with a weak D call TRBD1 (6 bases). Germline V gene sequence: CDR1 MNHEY, CDR2 SMNVEV (reference sequence). The CDR3 totals 13 residues. Trimming left V 5 bases short and J 2 bases short, with 10 bases between. The CDR3 bases are TGTGCCAGCAGTCCCTCAGGGGCCTACGAGCAGTACTTC. This sequence encodes CASSPSGAYEQYF.

This chain links TRBV4-2 with TRBJ2-1; 10 bases fit TRBD2. The CDR3 loop spans 15 amino acids. The junction had 7 bases not matched to a gene; V was cut back by 4 bases and J by 7 bases. CDR1 and CDR2 from the germline V gene are LGHNA and YNFKEQ. In nucleotides, the CDR3 is TGTGCCAGCAGCCGAGCGGGAGGGCAGGTAAATGAGCAGTTCTTC. This codes for CASSRAGGQVNEQFF.